Listed here is a single T cell receptor beta chain. TCRdb's table, derived via immunoSEQ multiplex PCR, lists solely in-frame clones and lacks some. Here the sample spans about 190,000 clones, over 75% being singletons. The entry originates in a study of blood T cell repertoires in COVID-19. CDR3 size: 16 residues. V lost 4 bases and J lost 5; bases outside the gene matches: 10. Germline V gives CDR1 MGHRA, CDR2 YSYEKL. This TCR was recovered from an elderly woman with active or convalescent COVID-19. Sequencing input: peripheral blood. The chain uses TRBV4-1 and TRBJ2-7; 11 bases are a match to TRBD1. The CDR3 protein is CASSRIGQGAPHEQYF. Here the CDR3 DNA reads TGCGCCAGCAGCCGGATCGGACAGGGGGCTCCCCACGAGCAGTACTTC.